This TCR beta chain was obtained from a study of cytomegalovirus exposure and HLA in healthy donors. Use of 60 Vbeta and 13 Jbeta primers characterized the PCR. Sequencing was performed with immunoSEQ multiplex PCR; in TCRdb, only in-frame clones are kept and a portion is missing. The sample includes 95,000 to 150,000 clones. This sequence originates from a man between 35 and 55 years old in good health and CMV-seronegative. Input material: PBMCs.

CDR3 sequence reads: CASSAESEITDTQYF. Here the CDR3 DNA reads TGTGCCAGCAGTGCTGAGAGCGAGATCACAGATACGCAGTATTTT. V usage is TRBV2 and J usage is TRBJ2-3, with D unclear. This CDR3 has 15 amino acids. Germline V gives CDR1 SNHLY, CDR2 FYNNEI. Trimming stripped 4 bases from V and 2 bases from J, with 13 bases between.